A single sample is the source of the 18 T cell receptor beta chains below, sequenced in a study of beta chain features in type 1 diabetes (dated by TCRdb to the late 2010s). Receptors were amplified or captured by the immunoSEQ multiplex PCR assay. The entire isolated RNA was reverse transcribed using the High Capacity cDNA Reverse Transcription Kit, and thus expressed TCRB transcripts were sequenced. Imported from immuneACCESS, the table was reduced by TCRdb to in-frame sequences with V and J called. These copies leave out some clones; in studies compared against another copy, an unresolved V gene accounts for under half, and the cause of the remainder is not known. This sample comprises around 250,000 clones, roughly 70% of them detected only once. About 0.05% of the sample is held by the ten biggest clonotypes. Material: naive CD4+ T cells from blood. The sample's cell subset or site label, decoded: true naive CD4+ T cells. These receptors were taken from a young man in good health.

This clone occurred once. V and J are TRBV27 and TRBJ2-1; TRBD2 aligns across 15 bases. Per the germline V gene, CDR1 is MNHEY and CDR2 is SMNVEV (reference sequence). The CDR3 totals 16 residues. Trimming took 6 bases from V and 4 from J; bases not matched to a gene: 4. The DNA of the CDR3 is TGTGCCAGCAGGTCAGGACTAGCGGGAGGGTACAATGAGCAGTTCTTC. As protein: CASRSGLAGGYNEQFF.

This chain links TRBV30 with TRBJ1-1; D is unresolved. CDR3 length: 13 amino acids. V gave up 4 bases and J gave up 2 bases, with 11 bases separating them. Per germline, CDR1 GTSNPN and CDR2 SVGIG (reference sequence). Here the CDR3 reads CAWNPGSNTEAFF. DNA of the CDR3: TGTGCCTGGAATCCAGGAAGTAACACTGAAGCTTTCTTT.

This clone was counted a few times. This chain connects TRBV29-1 to TRBJ1-1, with 9 bases identical to TRBD1. The CDR3 loop spans 11 amino acids. The J segment lost 11 bases and the V segment lost 6 bases, leaving 7 bases of the junction unmatched. CDR1 and CDR2 from the germline V gene are SQVTM and ANQGSEA. The CDR3 reads CSVARTGAAFF. The DNA for the CDR3 is TGCAGCGTCGCGAGGACAGGGGCGGCTTTCTTT.

V usage is TRBV7-9 and J usage is TRBJ1-2; D is unclear. The CDR3 totals 12 residues. Trimming cost V 6 bases and J 6 bases, with 11 bases left between them. From germline, CDR1 is SEHNR and CDR2 FQNEAQ (reference sequence). Here the CDR3 DNA reads TGTGCCAGCAGTTTTGTGGAGAATGGCTACACCTTC. It yields the protein CASSFVENGYTF. Using reference TRBV7-9 and TRBJ1-2 for the parts outside the CDR3, the full variable domain is DTGVSQNPRHKITKRGQNVTFRCDPISEHNRLYWYRQTLGQGPEFLTYFQNEAQLEKSRLLSDRFSAERPKGSFSTLEIQRTEQGDSAMYLCASSFVENGYTFGSGTRLTVV.

The DNA of the CDR3 is TGCGCCAGCAGCCAAGGACAGGTGTACTCTGGGGCCAACGTCCTGACTTTC. It is translated as CASSQGQVYSGANVLTF. J is TRBJ2-6 and V is TRBV4-1, with D possibly being TRBD1 (6 bases). The length of the CDR3 is 17 residues. V gave up 1 base and J gave up 0 bases, with 10 bases separating them. Germline-derived CDR1 and CDR2 are MGHRA and YSYEKL.

The chain couples TRBV27 to TRBJ2-6, with D perhaps given as TRBD1 or TRBD2 (5 bases each). This CDR3 spans 15 amino acids. Between the trimmed V and J ends, which lost 4 bases and 2 bases, there was a span of 9 bases. Germline loops: CDR1 MNHEY, CDR2 SMNVEV (reference sequence). The chain's CDR3 is CASSSGTAGANVLTF. Here the CDR3 DNA reads TGTGCCAGCAGTTCAGGGACGGCTGGGGCCAACGTCCTGACTTTC.

The chain links TRBV7-2 to TRBJ2-3; D perhaps matches TRBD1 (5 bases). This CDR3 is 14 amino acids long. V shed 4 bases and J shed 2 bases, with 10 bases lying between them. CDR1 and CDR2 from the germline V gene are SGHTA and FQGNSA. CDR3: CASSWLDITDTQYF. CDR3 coding DNA: TGTGCCAGCAGCTGGTTGGACATCACAGATACGCAGTATTTT.

Concerning this clone itself: One junction end does not reproduce the germline sequence, and a read error may be involved. This chain uses TRBV7-9 with TRBJ1-1; D gene unclear. In germline, CDR1 is SEHNR, CDR2 FQNEAQ (reference sequence). The CDR3 runs 13 residues. The CDR3 is CASSLAGADEAFF. The DNA for the CDR3 is TGTGCCAGCAGCCTAGCGGGAGCCGATGAAGCTTTCTTT.

J is TRBJ2-2 and V is TRBV9; D gene uncertain. CDR1 is SGDLS, CDR2 YYNGEE, per germline. This CDR3 is 13 amino acids long. V gave up 0 bases and J gave up 4 bases, with 4 bases separating them. The chain's CDR3 is CASSVEGTGELFF. The CDR3 region has the DNA TGTGCCAGCAGCGTAGAGGGCACCGGGGAGCTGTTTTTT.

This clone was seen a handful of times. V gene TRBV7-9 combines with J gene TRBJ1-4; perhaps TRBD1 as D (5 bases). Germline-derived CDR1 and CDR2 are SEHNR and FQNEAQ (reference sequence). Trimming took 5 bases from V and 12 from J, leaving 13 bases between them. The CDR3 has 12 amino acids. CDR3 protein: CASSQGAGELFF. CDR3 bases: TGTGCCAGCAGCCAGGGCGCCGGGGAACTGTTTTTT.

The V gene is TRBV29-1, the J gene TRBJ1-1; no firm D call. Germline CDR1 is SQVTM and CDR2 is ANQGSEA. The V end lost 3 bases, the J end lost 1 base, and 9 bases lay between the germline ends. The CDR3 runs to 13 residues. As DNA, the CDR3 is TGCAGCGTTGAGAGCCAGGCGAACACTGAAGCTTTCTTT. Translation: CSVESQANTEAFF.

This clone was counted a few times. This chain joins TRBV7-2 and TRBJ1-2; the D is unclear. Trimming shortened V by 6 bases and J by 0 bases, and 14 bases separated the two germline ends. CDR3 size: 15 residues. From germline, CDR1 is SGHTA and CDR2 FQGNSA. For the CDR3, the DNA is TGTGCCAGCAGTTCGTATACACCTTCTAACTATGGCTACACCTTC. This translates into CASSSYTPSNYGYTF.

This chain links TRBV15 with TRBJ2-5, with TRBD1 matching over 7 bases. Per the germline V gene, CDR1 is LNHNV and CDR2 is YYDKDF (reference sequence). The CDR3 runs 13 residues. After removal of 3 bases from V and 5 bases from J, the junction contained 3 bases not matched to a gene. The CDR3 sequence is CATSRTGRETQYF. CDR3 coding DNA: TGTGCCACCAGCAGGACAGGGCGGGAGACCCAGTACTTC.

The chain recombines TRBV29-1 with TRBJ2-7, with TRBD2 identical over 10 bases. V lost 6 bases, J lost 4 bases, and 9 bases stayed unmatched. Germline values: CDR1 SQVTM, CDR2 ANQGSEA. CDR3 length: 14 amino acids. CDR3 bases: TGCAGCGTCGCTAGCGGGAGCGGCGGATACGAGCAGTACTTC. It yields the protein CSVASGSGGYEQYF.

This clone turned up a few times. CDR3 coding DNA: TGCAGCGCGGAGGGGAGCAAAGAGGGGGCTGGATATGGCTACACCTTC. Translating gives CSAEGSKEGAGYGYTF. The chain joins TRBV29-1 to TRBJ1-2, with TRBD1 matching 7 bases. The V gene's germline CDR1 is SQVTM and CDR2 ANQGSEA. CDR3 length: 16 residues. The V and J ends lost 7 bases and 5 bases, in that order; junction bases with no gene match: 19.

The gene calls are TRBV25-1 and TRBJ1-2; TRBD1 matches 8 bases. Germline V gives CDR1 MGHDK, CDR2 SYGVNS. Germline trimming cut 2 bases from V and 2 bases from J; bases unmatched to any gene: 1. The CDR3 has 14 amino acids. CDR3 sequence reads: CASSEGDRNYGYTF. CDR3 sequence (DNA): TGTGCCAGCAGTGAAGGGGACAGGAACTATGGCTACACCTTC.

The chain combines TRBV29-1 with TRBJ2-1; 8 bases line up with TRBD1. Unmatched junction bases numbered 9, after V lost 7 bases and J lost 7 bases. This CDR3 spans 13 amino acids. Per the germline V gene, CDR1 is SQVTM and CDR2 is ANQGSEA. The CDR3 DNA is TGCAGCGCAAGGCAGGGGGCGGGAAATGAGCAGTTCTTC. Its protein product is CSARQGAGNEQFF.

The chain uses TRBV7-2 and TRBJ2-1, with a possible D match to TRBD2 (5 bases). CDR1 is SGHTA, CDR2 FQGNSA, per germline. This CDR3 is built from 12 residues. The V end was cut by 5 bases, the J end by 9 bases, with 11 bases between. The DNA for the CDR3 is TGTGCCAGCAGCCCGAATCGGGGTGAGCAGTTCTTC. Translated, it gives CASSPNRGEQFF.